This T cell receptor (beta chain) was sequenced in a study of blood T cells in healthy people across ages (dated by TCRdb to between 2015 and 2017). Regarding the complete study: In model experiments, template switching captured about one uniquely barcoded TCR beta cDNA molecule for every two T cells. Age-related changes in TCR beta repertoire diversity were measured in the study by deep sequencing normalized with unique cDNA molecular identifiers. The donors were divided into four age groups: young (average around 16 years), middle-aged (approximately 39), aged (roughly 66) and long-lived (roughly 86). To avoid experimental bias, donors of different ages were spread randomly across the sequencing lanes. Using the same blood draw, the study looked at two additional independent replicas of 1 million unique cDNA reads for two donors, one aged 18 to 30 and the other aged 80 or older.

From the cysteine up to the phenylalanine, the CDR3 has a length of 15 residues. Just the 45-base CDR3 DNA is kept, in frame starting at base 1. CDR1 and CDR2 are drawn from the germline V gene: MGHDK, SYGVNS. The junction shows trimming of 3 bases on V and 7 bases on J, plus 15 bases between the germline ends. Broader findings and caveats from the paper: Observed TCR beta diversity correlated strongly with the percentage of naive T cells measured by flow cytometry. Total diversity estimates from one million sequenced T cells were considered lower bounds and underestimates. As age increased, observed TCR beta diversity per million T cells dropped in a roughly linear way, and a significant reduction was already evident by age 40. Since profiling was done on bulk unsorted PBMCs, naive and antigen-experienced compartments could not be conclusively compared. The CMV infection status of donors was not known, potentially confounding age-related changes in expanded clonotypes. Compared with the aged group, more naive CD4+ T cells, fewer expanded clones and increased TCR diversity were shown by the long-lived group, suggesting age selection.

This clonotype was recorded only once. The antigen it recognizes is unknown. Nothing much larger sits one base from this clone, and base qualities are not available. The method behind the library was 5' RACE. The second PCR ran for roughly 7 to 11 cycles and used a J-beta primer mix along with a sample-barcoded 5' primer. A unique molecular identifier was introduced onto each TCR beta cDNA molecule by a template-switch 5' adaptor carrying 12 random nucleotides. Each sample yielded at least 3 million CDR3-containing paired-end reads. First-strand cDNA was synthesized from all RNA with the Mint cDNA synthesis kit, primed by a TRBC-specific oligonucleotide. All cDNA was treated with uracil-DNA glycosylase and then went through a first 18-cycle PCR with the universal primers M1SS and BC2_uni_R. Per the source publication's procedure: For normalization, 1 million high-quality reads were randomly selected from each sample, with every read carrying a distinct molecular identifier. Instead of being binned into consensus sequences, reads with shared molecular identifiers were discarded. MiTCR, run with a Q25 quality threshold and the strictest error-elimination algorithm, handled CDR3 identification, clonotype clustering and error correction. A nonparametric unseen species model with Euler transformation was used to estimate a lower bound on total TCR beta diversity. The raw public data were reprocessed by TCRdb itself: fastp quality trimming at Q25, MiXCR clonotype calling, in-frame beta chains only. For every CDR3 protein sequence, its rows merge into one entry that carries the most common genes and DNA. TCRdb, rather than the study authors, made the V and J calls. Here the sample has 1,800,000 or so distinct CDR3 sequences; about two fifths occur a single time. The ten largest clones take up about 23% of the sample.

The roughly 42 donors, aged about 6 to 100 years, were systemically healthy Caucasian individuals from Russia. About 9.8 milliliters of peripheral blood were drawn from each donor into EDTA-treated Vacutainer tubes. Ficoll-Paque density-gradient centrifugation was used to isolate PBMCs, with at least 6.5 million obtained per sample. Total RNA, at least 6 micrograms per sample, was extracted from PBMCs with Trizol reagent. For every donor, an aliquot of PBMCs went through flow cytometry to measure the percentages of naive CD45RAhigh/CD27high T cells. The sample was blood. This clonotype originated in a human donor in good health. This sequence uses TRBV25-1 and TRBJ1-4; TRBD1 might be the D gene, on 6 matching bases. The DNA sequence is as follows: TGTGCCAGCAGTGACCCGGGGGGGGCGGGTGAAAAACTGTTTTTT. It translates to CASSDPGGAGEKLFF.